This entry lists 32 T cell receptor beta chains sequenced from one sample in a study of cytomegalovirus exposure and HLA in healthy donors. PCR amplification relied on 60 Vbeta primers (plus 13 Jbeta primers). Libraries were prepared by immunoSEQ multiplex PCR; TCRdb keeps only in-frame clonotypes and omits some of them. This sample has about 140,000 clones, with over 75% found just once. The sample comprised PBMCs. Receptors originate from a female donor in good health and CMV-seronegative.

The rearrangement uses TRBV28 and TRBJ2-7; the D gene is possibly TRBD1 (5 bases). Germline-derived CDR1 and CDR2 are MDHEN and SYDVKM. Trimming shortened V by 10 bases and J by 5 bases, and 18 bases separated the two germline ends. The CDR3 is made up of 13 amino acids. CDR3 bases: TGTGCCACGAGCGCTGGATGGGGCAACGAGCAGTACTTC. Translating it yields CATSAGWGNEQYF.

The chain recombines TRBV19 with TRBJ1-4; 12 positions agree with TRBD1. Germline V gene data show CDR1 as LNHDA and CDR2 as SQIVND (reference sequence). This CDR3 is 17 amino acids long. Losses at the gene ends were 3 bases for V and 3 bases for J; bases not matched to a gene: 5. The CDR3 coding sequence is TGTGCCAGTAGTATTGGGACAGGGGGCGCCTCTAATGAAAAACTGTTTTTT. This encodes CASSIGTGGASNEKLFF.

This clone has more than one count but fewer than ten. The rearrangement uses TRBV13 and TRBJ2-7; 7 bases map to TRBD2. The CDR3 is 13 residues long. Germline CDR1 is PRHDT and CDR2 is FYEKMQ (reference sequence). J lost 3 bases, V lost 3 bases, and 2 bases had no gene match. The CDR3 spells CASSFGGDYEQYF. DNA of the CDR3: TGTGCCAGCAGCTTTGGGGGGGACTACGAGCAGTACTTC. Full variable domain (rest looked up from reference TRBV13 and TRBJ2-7): AAGVIQSPRHLIKEKRETATLKCYPIPRHDTVYWYQQGPGQDPQFLISFYEKMQSDKGSIPDRFSAQQFSDYHSELNMSSLELGDSALYFCASSFGGDYEQYFGPGTRLTVT.

This clone was detected a few times. This chain links TRBV6-5 with TRBJ1-5; possibly TRBD1 for D (6 bases). The CDR3 has 14 residues. CDR1 and CDR2 (germline): MNHEY, SVGAGI. Trimming took 2 bases from V and 7 from J, leaving 12 bases between them. For the CDR3, the DNA is TGTGCCAGCAGTTACAAGACAGGTGCCCAGCCCCAGCATTTT. Translation gives CASSYKTGAQPQHF.

The CDR3, as DNA: TGCGCCAGCAGTGACGGTGGCTACGAGCAGTACTTC. Protein product: CASSDGGYEQYF. The chain combines TRBV10-2 with TRBJ2-7, with D hard to call. Per germline, CDR1 WSHSY and CDR2 SAAADI. Trimming left V 3 bases short and J 3 bases short, with 6 bases between. The CDR3 sequence is 12 residues long.

V usage is TRBV6-5 and J usage is TRBJ1-5; TRBD1 might be the D (5 bases). Trimming removed 3 bases at V and 3 bases at J, with 15 bases between. This CDR3 region has 16 residues. Germline lookup yields CDR1 MNHEY and CDR2 SVGAGI. CDR3: CASSYRRDRNNQPQHF. In nucleotides, the CDR3 is TGTGCCAGCAGTTATAGACGAGACAGAAACAATCAGCCCCAGCATTTT.

This clone has just one count. A junction boundary mismatches the germline segment, possibly from a read error. V usage is TRBV7-9 and J usage is TRBJ2-3; maybe TRBD1 (5 bases). This CDR3 has 12 amino acids. From germline, CDR1 is SEHNR and CDR2 FQNEAQ (reference sequence). CDR3 sequence (DNA): TGTGCCAGCAGCTTGCTAGGGGATACACAGTATTTT. Its translation is CASSLLGDTQYF.

This clone was counted only a few times. The chain combines TRBV5-6 with TRBJ2-2; D is perhaps TRBD2 (6 bases). CDR1 SGHDT and CDR2 YYEEEE come from the germline V gene. V was trimmed by 2 bases and J by 6 bases, leaving 8 bases between them. CDR3 length equals 13 residues. CDR3 residues: CASSLLAAGELFF. The CDR3, as DNA: TGTGCCAGCAGCTTACTAGCCGCCGGGGAGCTGTTTTTT.

The genes are TRBV6-1 and TRBJ2-7; the match to TRBD1 covers 10 bases. V gave up 4 bases and J gave up 4 bases; unmatched junction bases: 10. Germline CDR1 and CDR2: MNHNS and SASEGT. The CDR3 is 16 amino acids. CDR3 sequence reads: CASSGRAGQGWYEQYF. The CDR3 region has the DNA TGTGCCAGCAGTGGAAGGGCGGGACAGGGGTGGTACGAGCAGTACTTC.

J is TRBJ2-6 and V is TRBV5-1, with D perhaps TRBD1 (6 bases). Looked up from germline, CDR1 is SGHRS and CDR2 is YFSETQ. CDR3 length: 16 residues. V lost 1 base and J lost 0, with 8 bases in between. The CDR3 coding sequence is TGCGCCAGCAGCTTGACAGGGAGCTCTGGGGCCAACGTCCTGACTTTC. It translates to CASSLTGSSGANVLTF.

This clone was detected a few times. The V call is TRBV27, the J call TRBJ1-2; TRBD1 matches 10 bases. The junction had 2 bases not matched to a gene; V was cut back by 10 bases and J by 6 bases. This CDR3 contains 11 residues. In germline, CDR1 is MNHEY, CDR2 SMNVEV (reference sequence). The CDR3 reads CATGTGDGYTF. The DNA of the CDR3 is TGTGCCACCGGGACAGGGGATGGCTACACCTTC.

The chain has TRBV5-4 and TRBJ2-1; a weak D match, TRBD2 (6 bases). CDR3 length: 16 residues. The V gene's germline CDR1 is SGHNT and CDR2 YYREEE (reference sequence). Trimming removed 3 bases from V and 7 bases from J, with 20 bases in between. In nucleotides, the CDR3 is TGTGCCAGCAGCTCTTTACTAGCCCCGACCCCTAATGAGCAGTTCTTC. This translates into CASSSLLAPTPNEQFF.

This clone was detected a few times. The chain couples TRBV7-9 to TRBJ1-1, with D tentatively TRBD1 (5 bases). The germline gives CDR1 SEHNR, CDR2 FQNEAQ (reference sequence). The CDR3 has 15 residues. V was cut by 5 bases and J by 7 bases, with 20 bases left in between. This chain's CDR3 is CASSPRGSQTNEAFF. As DNA, the CDR3 is TGTGCCAGCAGCCCTAGGGGAAGTCAGACGAATGAAGCTTTCTTT.

Note on this clone: This likely comes from a read error, as the CDR3 has no conserved phenylalanine or tryptophan at its end. The V and J genes are TRBV19 and TRBJ2-2; 7 bases agree with TRBD1. Germline V CDR1 and CDR2: LNHDA, SQIVND (reference sequence). There are 17 residues in the CDR3. The V and J ends lost 6 bases and 1 base, in that order; junction bases with no gene match: 11. CDR3 bases: TGTGCCAGTAGCAACCTCGACAGGGCCCTGAACACCGGGGAGCTGTTTGTT. As protein: CASSNLDRALNTGELFV.

The CDR3 reads CASSDPLGEGARQQYF. The CDR3 DNA reads as TGTGCCAGCAGTGACCCCCTGGGAGAGGGGGCGAGACAGCAGTACTTC. V is TRBV25-1 and J is TRBJ2-7; 7 nucleotides agree with TRBD1. CDR3 size: 16 residues. CDR1 and CDR2 (germline): MGHDK, SYGVNS. The ends lost 3 bases at V and 8 bases at J; junction bases unmatched: 16.

This chain connects TRBV29-1 to TRBJ2-1; no clear D. V lost 7 bases, J lost 3 bases, and 7 bases lay in between. There are 11 residues in the CDR3. The germline V gene has CDR1 SQVTM and CDR2 ANQGSEA. The CDR3: CSGYSYNEQFF. The CDR3 nucleotides are TGCAGCGGTTACAGCTACAATGAGCAGTTCTTC.

The V and J genes are TRBV7-8 and TRBJ1-2; 11 bases are shared with TRBD1. In germline, CDR1 is SGHVS, CDR2 FQNEAQ. The CDR3 is 15 amino acids. Losses at the gene ends were 3 bases for V and 5 bases for J; bases not matched to a gene: 5. CDR3 protein: CASSLTGQGDYGYTF. CDR3 nucleotide sequence: TGTGCCAGCAGCTTGACGGGACAGGGGGATTATGGCTACACCTTC. The entire variable domain, with the rest obtained from reference TRBV7-8 and TRBJ1-2, is as follows: GAGVSQSPRYKVAKRGQDVALRCDPISGHVSLFWYQQALGQGPEFLTYFQNEAQLDKSGLPSDRFFAERPEGSVSTLKIQRTQQEDSAVYLCASSLTGQGDYGYTFGSGTRLTVV.

The V and J genes are TRBV10-2 and TRBJ2-7; TRBD1 matches 8 bases. V lost 6 bases and J lost 4; bases outside the gene matches: 8. Per the germline V gene, CDR1 is WSHSY and CDR2 is SAAADI. This CDR3 contains 14 residues. This CDR3 is CASRPRGLGYEQYF. Here the CDR3 DNA reads TGCGCCAGCAGGCCCAGGGGGCTGGGGTACGAGCAGTACTTC.

The rearrangement joins TRBV28 to TRBJ1-3; no clear D. Germline CDR1 MDHEN, CDR2 SYDVKM. V was pared by 4 bases and J by 0 bases, with 7 bases between. There are 14 residues in the CDR3. The CDR3 DNA reads as TGTGCCAGCAGTTCTAGTCGCTCTGGAAACACCATATATTTT. Its translation: CASSSSRSGNTIYF.

J is TRBJ2-7 and V is TRBV27, with D unclear. The length of the CDR3 is 14 residues. CDR1 and CDR2 (germline): MNHEY, SMNVEV (reference sequence). V dropped 5 bases and J dropped 3 bases, with 14 bases sitting between them. CDR3 amino acids: CASSQRSFNYEQYF. The CDR3 coding sequence is TGTGCCAGCAGTCAGAGGTCTTTTAACTACGAGCAGTACTTC.

This chain joins TRBV28 and TRBJ2-5; no firm D call. The CDR3 extends over 15 amino acids. Trimming took 4 bases from V and 5 from J, leaving 17 bases between them. CDR1 is MDHEN and CDR2 is SYDVKM in the germline V gene. The CDR3 DNA follows: TGTGCCAGCAGTTCCACGGTTCTCGCGAGGGAGACCCAGTACTTC. Its protein product is CASSSTVLARETQYF.

The chain carries TRBV28 and TRBJ2-7; 9 nucleotides line up with TRBD1. Trimming at V came to 4 bases and at J to 3 bases, leaving 4 bases not matched to a gene. There are 14 residues in the CDR3. Germline V CDR1 and CDR2: MDHEN, SYDVKM. The CDR3 sequence is CASSSRDRVYEQYF. In DNA, the CDR3 is TGTGCCAGCAGTTCCCGGGACAGGGTCTACGAGCAGTACTTC.

This CDR3 reads CASRFLSSYNEQFF. CDR3 nucleotide sequence: TGTGCCAGCCGATTCTTGAGCTCCTACAATGAGCAGTTCTTC. The chain couples TRBV28 to TRBJ2-1; no clear D gene. Germline CDR1 MDHEN, CDR2 SYDVKM. CDR3 size: 14 residues. Deletions cut 8 bases from V and 0 bases from J, with 11 bases between.

In the case of this clone: The germline gene is not matched at one end of the junction; a read error may be the cause. The rearrangement links TRBV6-1 to TRBJ2-1; D is perhaps TRBD2 (6 bases). Per the germline V gene, CDR1 is MNHNS and CDR2 is SASEGT. This CDR3 has 15 amino acids. The CDR3 spells CASSSRELSYNEQLF. CDR3 sequence (DNA): TGTGCCAGCAGTTCCCGGGAGTTGTCCTACAATGAGCAGCTCTTC.

J is TRBJ1-2 and V is TRBV11-2; 7 bases align to TRBD1. J gave up 4 bases and V 5 bases, and 4 bases lay outside the gene matches. The germline V gene has CDR1 SGHAT and CDR2 FQNNGV. There are 13 residues in the CDR3. DNA for the CDR3: TGTGCCAGCAGCCCACAGGGGATCTATGGCTACACCTTC. It yields the protein CASSPQGIYGYTF.

The V call is TRBV11-2, the J call TRBJ2-3; D is uncertain. The V and J ends lost 2 bases and 1 base respectively, with 10 bases between them. The CDR3 runs to 15 residues. Germline loops: CDR1 SGHAT, CDR2 FQNNGV. CDR3 residues: CASSLTGSGTDTQYF. CDR3 coding DNA: TGTGCCAGCAGCTTAACGGGTTCTGGCACAGATACGCAGTATTTT. Full variable domain (remainder filled in from reference TRBV11-2 and TRBJ2-3): EAGVAQSPRYKIIEKRQSVAFWCNPISGHATLYWYQQILGQGPKLLIQFQNNGVVDDSQLPKDRFSAERLKGVDSTLKIQPAKLEDSAVYLCASSLTGSGTDTQYFGPGTRLTVL.

Worth noting for this clone: At one of its ends the junction is not consistent with the germline gene, which may arise from a read error. The chain employs TRBV7-7 and TRBJ2-7, with TRBD2 matching 10 bases. In germline, CDR1 is SSHAT, CDR2 FNYEAQ (reference sequence). This CDR3 has 15 amino acids. In nucleotides, the CDR3 is TGTGCTAGCAGCCCCGGACTAGCGGTTCCCTACGAGCAGTACTTC. This codes for CASSPGLAVPYEQYF.

Only one count was recorded for this clone. The V gene is TRBV19, the J gene TRBJ1-1, with D perhaps matching TRBD1 (6 bases). The V and J ends lost 5 bases and 2 bases respectively, with 15 bases between them. The CDR3 is 15 residues long. In germline, CDR1 is LNHDA, CDR2 SQIVND (reference sequence). CDR3 in amino acids: CASSGINRVNTEAFF. In nucleotides, the CDR3 is TGTGCCAGTAGTGGGATTAACAGGGTTAACACTGAAGCTTTCTTT.

The V call is TRBV29-1, the J call TRBJ1-1, with 8 bases identical to TRBD1. CDR1 and CDR2 from the germline V gene are SQVTM and ANQGSEA. J lost 3 bases, V lost 7 bases, and 7 bases had no gene match. The CDR3 covers 13 residues. The CDR3 DNA reads as TGCAGCGGAAGCAGGGGGCTGGACACTGAAGCTTTCTTT. Translated, it gives CSGSRGLDTEAFF.

The chain recombines TRBV18 with TRBJ1-5, with D tentatively TRBD1 (5 bases). Per germline, CDR1 KGHSH and CDR2 LQKENI. Trimming stripped 1 base from V and 1 base from J, with 8 bases between. The CDR3 spans 15 residues. The DNA for the CDR3 is TGTGCCAGCTCACCACTCGACAGCAGCAATCAGCCCCAGCATTTT. Amino acids: CASSPLDSSNQPQHF.

This chain uses TRBV19 with TRBJ1-5; TRBD1 matches at 7 bases. The CDR3 has 15 residues. The germline V gene has CDR1 LNHDA and CDR2 SQIVND (reference sequence). Germline trimming cut 4 bases from V and 4 bases from J; bases unmatched to any gene: 7. The CDR3 here is CASSTWGQLNQPQHF. As DNA, the CDR3 is TGTGCCAGTAGTACATGGGGACAGCTAAATCAGCCCCAGCATTTT.

CDR3 nucleotide sequence: TGTGCCAGCAGCTTAGGTCTCGGGATGAACACTGAAGCTTTCTTT. It translates to CASSLGLGMNTEAFF. The rearrangement uses TRBV7-9 and TRBJ1-1; D is undetermined. Germline values: CDR1 SEHNR, CDR2 FQNEAQ (reference sequence). Trimming pared 1 base from V and 0 bases from J, leaving 9 bases between. The CDR3 has 15 residues.